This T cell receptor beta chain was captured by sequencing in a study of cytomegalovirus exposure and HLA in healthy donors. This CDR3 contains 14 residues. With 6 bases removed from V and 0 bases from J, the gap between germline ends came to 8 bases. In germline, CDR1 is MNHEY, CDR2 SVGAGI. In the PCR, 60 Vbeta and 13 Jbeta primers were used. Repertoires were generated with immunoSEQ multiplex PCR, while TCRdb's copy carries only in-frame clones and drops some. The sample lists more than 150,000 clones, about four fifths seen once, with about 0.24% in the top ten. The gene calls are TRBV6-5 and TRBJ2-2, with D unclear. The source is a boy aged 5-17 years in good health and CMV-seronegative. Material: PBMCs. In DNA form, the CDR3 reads TGTGCCAGCAGGGCCAGGACGAACACCGGGGAGCTGTTTTTT. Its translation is CASRARTNTGELFF.